A selection of T cell receptor beta chains follows, all from one sample in a study of shared clonotypes between healthy human individuals. Measured with immunoSEQ multiplex PCR; TCRdb has only the in-frame clones, and not every one. The sample lists some 790,000 clones, roughly two thirds occurring once. What was sequenced was memory CD4+ T cells sorted from blood. The receptor source for this set is a woman between 25 and 40 years old in good health. Both conserved end residues are part of each CDR3. The order of the fields is D gene, V gene, clone size, J gene, CDR3 DNA, CDR3 protein. A D gene is named only where the DNA matches it firmly. Clone size is given for some rows only: seen once, a few or many times, or a class if the clone is expanded.

TRBD1	TRBV5-1	once	TRBJ2-7	TGCGCCAGCCGTGAGACAGGGGACCTATACGAGCAGTACTTC	CASRETGDLYEQYF
TRBD2	TRBV7-9	NA	TRBJ2-1	TGTGCCAGCAGCTTCGGGACTAGCGGTTACAATGAGCAGTTCTTC	CASSFGTSGYNEQFF
NA	TRBV18	NA	TRBJ2-1	TGTGCCAGCTCACCGACAGAAACATACAATGAGCAGTTCTTC	CASSPTETYNEQFF
NA	TRBV6-5	NA	TRBJ2-3	TGTGCCAGCAGTTACAACCGGGATACAGATACGCAGTATTTT	CASSYNRDTDTQYF
NA	TRBV6-5	many	TRBJ1-2	TGTGCCAGCAGGCCCCGCCTGAACTATGGCTACACCTTC	CASRPRLNYGYTF
TRBD2	TRBV5-6	NA	TRBJ2-1	TGTGCCAGCAGCTTGGTACGGGACTACAACAATGAGCAGTTCTTC	CASSLVRDYNNEQFF
TRBD2	TRBV6-6	NA	TRBJ2-3	TGTGCCAGCAGTTCCCGGGAGGCCGGAACAGATACGCAGTATTTT	CASSSREAGTDTQYF
NA	TRBV18	NA	TRBJ1-1	TGTGCCAGCTTGAAGTCCGGATCCGCTTTCTTT	CASLKSGSAFF
NA	TRBV2	NA	TRBJ2-7	TGTGCCAGCAGTGAGGAAGAGTACGAGCAGTACTTC	CASSEEEYEQYF
TRBD2	TRBV18	NA	TRBJ2-1	TGTGCCAGCTCCGGCCAGCGGGAGATCTACAATGAGCAGTTCTTC	CASSGQREIYNEQFF
NA	TRBV30	NA	TRBJ2-6	TGTGCCTCCTCCGCCTCTGGGGCCAACGTCCTGACTTTC	CASSASGANVLTF
TRBD2	TRBV11-2	NA	TRBJ2-2	TGTGCCAGCAGACTTTCGGGAGGGCGGAACACCGGGGAGCTGTTTTTT	CASRLSGGRNTGELFF
TRBD1	TRBV6-1	NA	TRBJ2-7	TGTGCCAGCAGTGAACCGGACAGGGCTTCCTACGAGCAGTACTTC	CASSEPDRASYEQYF
NA	TRBV5-1	NA	TRBJ1-1	TGCGCCAGCAGCTTGGTCTCCCGGGGGCTCACTGAAGCTTTCTTT	CASSLVSRGLTEAFF
NA	TRBV5-1	NA	TRBJ1-5	TGCGCCAGCAGCTTGCTGGGGGGGGAGGCCAATCAGCCCCAGCATTTT	CASSLLGGEANQPQHF
NA	TRBV19	many	TRBJ2-2	TGTGCCAGTAGTATGGAGGGTTGGACCGGGGAGCTGTTTTTT	CASSMEGWTGELFF
NA	TRBV2	once	TRBJ2-3	TGTGCCAGCGGACCCCGCACAGATACGCAGTATTTT	CASGPRTDTQYF
NA	TRBV21-1	NA	TRBJ2-3	TGTGCCAGCAGCAAACCAGCGGGAGAACCGCCAGATACGCAGTATTTT	CASSKPAGEPPDTQYF
NA	TRBV7-9	NA	TRBJ1-3	TGTGCCAGCAGCTTAGAAGGGAAAACCATATATTTT	CASSLEGKTIYF
NA	TRBV7-2	NA	TRBJ2-6	TGTGCCAGCAGCTTCCAGCTCTCTGGGGCCAACGTCCTGACTTTC	CASSFQLSGANVLTF
NA	TRBV10-3	many	TRBJ2-7	TGTGCCATCGGGGACTACGAGCAGTACTTC	CAIGDYEQYF
NA	TRBV27	few	TRBJ2-1	TGTGCCAGCGGCCGCGGGCTAGGGCAGTTCTTC	CASGRGLGQFF
TRBD2	TRBV7-9	many	TRBJ2-3	TGTGCCAGCAGCCGTACTAGCGGTGCGTCGAGTACGCAGTATTTT	CASSRTSGASSTQYF
NA	TRBV7-9	NA	TRBJ2-1	TGTGCCAGCAGCTTAGTTTCTAGCTCCTACAATGAGCAGTTCTTC	CASSLVSSSYNEQFF
TRBD2	TRBV2	NA	TRBJ2-7	TGTGCCAGCAAGACCGGGACTAGCGGTACCTACGAGCAGTACTTC	CASKTGTSGTYEQYF
NA	TRBV29-1	NA	TRBJ2-7	TGCAGCGTTGAAGATGATTTAGGGTACGAGCAGTACTTC	CSVEDDLGYEQYF
TRBD1	TRBV29-1	NA	TRBJ1-2	TGCAGCGTTGAGGACAGGGGTTCCTATGGCTACACCTTC	CSVEDRGSYGYTF
NA	TRBV29-1	once	TRBJ1-4	TGCGCTACAGGGTTCGGTAATGAAAAACTGTTTTTT	CATGFGNEKLFF
NA	TRBV28	NA	TRBJ2-5	TGTGCCAGCAGTCTTCTTAAGACCCAGTACTTC	CASSLLKTQYF
NA	TRBV7-2	NA	TRBJ2-7	TGTGCCAGCAGCTCCAGGGGTCAGGCCTACGAGCAGTACTTC	CASSSRGQAYEQYF
TRBD2	TRBV6-6	NA	TRBJ2-1	TGTGCCAGCAGTTTGGTTAGCGGGATATACAATGAGCAGTTCTTC	CASSLVSGIYNEQFF
TRBD2	TRBV7-2	NA	TRBJ2-7	TGTGCCAGCAGCTTAGTCTATGCGGGAGAGGGTGAGCAGTACTTC	CASSLVYAGEGEQYF
NA	TRBV2	few	TRBJ1-1	TGTGCCAGCAGTGAAGTAAATCAAAACACTGAAGCTTTCTTT	CASSEVNQNTEAFF
NA	TRBV6-1	NA	TRBJ2-3	TGTGCCAGCAGGACAGGAGGAACTAGCACAGATACGCAGTATTTT	CASRTGGTSTDTQYF
NA	TRBV28	many	TRBJ2-3	TGTGCCAGCAGTTTATGGGCTAGCGCGTCCACAGATACGCAGTATTTT	CASSLWASASTDTQYF
TRBD2	TRBV5-1	NA	TRBJ2-1	TGCGCCAGCAGCCCGGGACTAACGGGATACAATGAGCAGTTCTTC	CASSPGLTGYNEQFF
NA	TRBV10-2	NA	TRBJ1-1	TGCGCCAGCAGTGATGGGGAGAACACTGAAGCTTTCTTT	CASSDGENTEAFF
NA	TRBV4-2	NA	TRBJ1-1	TGTGCCAGCAGCCAAGCTCACGTGGGGACTGAAGCTTTCTTT	CASSQAHVGTEAFF
TRBD2	TRBV19	NA	TRBJ2-7	TGTGCCAGTAAGGCGGGAGTAGTGTTGGGCGAGCAGTACTTC	CASKAGVVLGEQYF
NA	TRBV16	NA	TRBJ1-2	TGTGCCAGCAGCCAAGGTCGACAGACTTTGAACTATGGCTACACCTTC	CASSQGRQTLNYGYTF
NA	TRBV7-2	NA	TRBJ1-2	TGTGCCAGCAGCTTTGACGGGCCGAGTGGCTACACCTTC	CASSFDGPSGYTF
TRBD2	TRBV30	NA	TRBJ2-3	TGTGCCTGGAGTGTGGGACTAGCGGGGAGCACAGATACGCAGTATTTT	CAWSVGLAGSTDTQYF
TRBD1	TRBV7-8	once	TRBJ2-6	TGTGCCAGCAGCTCCCAGGGACAGGCCCGATCTTCTGGGGCCAACGTCCTGACTTTC	CASSSQGQARSSGANVLTF
NA	TRBV28	once	TRBJ2-7	TGTGCCAGCAGTTCAGGGGTTCTGAGTGAGCAGTACTTC	CASSSGVLSEQYF
TRBD2	TRBV9	NA	TRBJ2-5	TGTGCCAGCAGCACGGGACTAGCGGGCGATCAAGAGACCCAGTACTTC	CASSTGLAGDQETQYF
NA	TRBV7-9	NA	TRBJ2-2	TGTGCCAGCAGCACCTCGAGACGGGGGTGGGCCGGGGAGCTGTTTTTT	CASSTSRRGWAGELFF
TRBD2	TRBV4-1	NA	TRBJ2-3	TGCGCCAGCAGCCTCACGACTAGCGGGAGTGGCACAGATACGCAGTATTTT	CASSLTTSGSGTDTQYF
TRBD2	TRBV4-1	NA	TRBJ2-5	TGCGCCAGCAGCTCGAAAGGGAGCGGGAGTACGGGAGAGACCCAGTACTTC	CASSSKGSGSTGETQYF
TRBD1	TRBV18	NA	TRBJ1-4	TGTGCCAGCTCACGGGGACAGGGGTTGGAAAAACTGTTTTTT	CASSRGQGLEKLFF
NA	TRBV2	NA	TRBJ1-5	TGTGCCAGCGGCCAGCGGCTCAATCAGCCCCAGCATTTT	CASGQRLNQPQHF